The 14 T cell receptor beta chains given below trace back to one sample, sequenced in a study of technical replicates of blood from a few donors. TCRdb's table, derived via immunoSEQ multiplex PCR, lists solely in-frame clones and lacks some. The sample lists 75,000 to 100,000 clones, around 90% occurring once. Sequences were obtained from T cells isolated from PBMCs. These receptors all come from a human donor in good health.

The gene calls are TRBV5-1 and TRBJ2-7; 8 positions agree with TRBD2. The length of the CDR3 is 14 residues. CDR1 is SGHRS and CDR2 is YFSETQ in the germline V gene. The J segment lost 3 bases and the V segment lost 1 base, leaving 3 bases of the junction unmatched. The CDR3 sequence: CASSLTAGGYEQYF. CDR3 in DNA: TGCGCCAGCAGCTTGACGGCGGGGGGCTACGAGCAGTACTTC.

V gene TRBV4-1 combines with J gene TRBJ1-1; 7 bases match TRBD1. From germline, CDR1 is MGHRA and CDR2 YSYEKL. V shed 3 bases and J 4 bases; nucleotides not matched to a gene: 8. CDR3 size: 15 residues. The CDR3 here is CASSHVDRDSTEAFF. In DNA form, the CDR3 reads TGCGCCAGCAGCCACGTCGACAGGGATAGCACTGAAGCTTTCTTT.

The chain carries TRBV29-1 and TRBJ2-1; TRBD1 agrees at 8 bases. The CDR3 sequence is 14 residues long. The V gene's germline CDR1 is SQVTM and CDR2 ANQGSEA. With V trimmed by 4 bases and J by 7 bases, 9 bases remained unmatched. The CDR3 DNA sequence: TGCAGCGTTGTATCTCCGGGACAGGTAAATGAGCAGTTCTTC. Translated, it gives CSVVSPGQVNEQFF.

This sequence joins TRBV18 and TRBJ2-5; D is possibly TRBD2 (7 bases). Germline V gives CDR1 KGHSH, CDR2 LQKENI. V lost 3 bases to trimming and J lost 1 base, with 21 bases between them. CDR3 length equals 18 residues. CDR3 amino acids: CASSPGLLQGGGQETQYF. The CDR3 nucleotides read TGTGCCAGCTCACCGGGACTTCTACAGGGAGGGGGCCAAGAGACCCAGTACTTC.

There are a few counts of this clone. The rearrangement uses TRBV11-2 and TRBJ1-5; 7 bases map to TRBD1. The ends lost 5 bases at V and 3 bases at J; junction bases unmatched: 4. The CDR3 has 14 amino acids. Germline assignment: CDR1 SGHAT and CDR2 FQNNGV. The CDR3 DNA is TGTGCCAGCAGCGGGGGACAGTCCAATCAGCCCCAGCATTTT. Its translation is CASSGGQSNQPQHF.

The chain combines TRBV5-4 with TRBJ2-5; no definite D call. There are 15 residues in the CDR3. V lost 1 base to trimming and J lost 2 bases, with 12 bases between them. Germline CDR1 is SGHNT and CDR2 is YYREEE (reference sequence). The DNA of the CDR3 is TGTGCCAGCAGCTTGTATGGCGGCGCACAAGAGACCCAGTACTTC. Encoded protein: CASSLYGGAQETQYF.

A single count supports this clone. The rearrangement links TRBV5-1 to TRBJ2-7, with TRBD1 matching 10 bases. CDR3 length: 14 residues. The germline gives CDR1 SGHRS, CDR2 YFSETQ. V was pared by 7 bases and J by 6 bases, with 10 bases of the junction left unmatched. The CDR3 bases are TGCGCCAGCGAGGAGACAGGGGGCGGAACCGAGCAGTACTTC. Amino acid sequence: CASEETGGGTEQYF.

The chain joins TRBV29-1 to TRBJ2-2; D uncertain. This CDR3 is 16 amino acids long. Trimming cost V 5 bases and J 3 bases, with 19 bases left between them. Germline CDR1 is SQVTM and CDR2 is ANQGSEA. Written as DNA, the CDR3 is TGCAGCGTTTCCAAATCTGCTTTAGAGGACACCGGGGAGCTGTTTTTT. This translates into CSVSKSALEDTGELFF.

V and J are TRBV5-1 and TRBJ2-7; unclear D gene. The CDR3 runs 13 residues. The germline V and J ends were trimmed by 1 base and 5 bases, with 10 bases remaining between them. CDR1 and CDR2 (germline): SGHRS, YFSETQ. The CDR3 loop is CASSLIYLDEQYF. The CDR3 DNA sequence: TGCGCCAGCAGCTTGATTTACCTAGACGAGCAGTACTTC. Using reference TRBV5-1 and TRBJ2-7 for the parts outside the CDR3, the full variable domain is KAGVTQTPRYLIKTRGQQVTLSCSPISGHRSVSWYQQTPGQGLQFLFEYFSETQRNKGNFPGRFSGRQFSNSRSEMNVSTLELGDSALYLCASSLIYLDEQYFGPGTRLTVT.

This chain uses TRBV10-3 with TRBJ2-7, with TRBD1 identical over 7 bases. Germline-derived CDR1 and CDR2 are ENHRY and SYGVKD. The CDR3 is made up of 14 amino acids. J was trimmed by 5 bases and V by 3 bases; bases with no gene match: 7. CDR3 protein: CAISEGDRANEQYF. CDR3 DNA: TGTGCCATCAGTGAAGGAGACAGGGCGAACGAGCAGTACTTC.

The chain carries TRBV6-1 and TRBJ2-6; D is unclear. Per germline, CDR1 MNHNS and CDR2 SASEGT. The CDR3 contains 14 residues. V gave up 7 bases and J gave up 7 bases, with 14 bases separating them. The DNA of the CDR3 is TGTGCCAGCACTAAACCGGAGAGAGCCAACGTCCTGACTTTC. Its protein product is CASTKPERANVLTF.

DNA for the CDR3: TGTGCCTGGAGTGTACGACAGTATGGCTACACCTTC. Amino acids: CAWSVRQYGYTF. J is TRBJ1-2 and V is TRBV30; D is possibly TRBD1 (5 bases). V lost 0 bases and J 5 bases, leaving 7 bases between the germline ends. CDR3 length: 12 amino acids. Germline V lookup: CDR1 GTSNPN, CDR2 SVGIG (reference sequence).

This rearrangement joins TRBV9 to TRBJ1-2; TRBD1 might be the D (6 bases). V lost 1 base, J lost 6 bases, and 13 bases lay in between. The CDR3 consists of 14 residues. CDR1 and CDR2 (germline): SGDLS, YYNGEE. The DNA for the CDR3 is TGTGCCAGCAGCGTATCAGGGGAAGTTGATGGCTACACCTTC. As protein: CASSVSGEVDGYTF.

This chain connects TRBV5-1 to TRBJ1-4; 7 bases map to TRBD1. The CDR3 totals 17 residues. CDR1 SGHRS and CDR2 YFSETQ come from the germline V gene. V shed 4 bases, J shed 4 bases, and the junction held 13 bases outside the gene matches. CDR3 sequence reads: CASSGGRWAGGNEKLFF. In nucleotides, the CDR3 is TGCGCCAGCAGCGGGGGACGCTGGGCAGGGGGTAATGAAAAACTGTTTTTT.